This TCR beta chain was sequenced during a study of control samples from healthy donors and cancer patients. Method: immunoSEQ multiplex PCR; TCRdb's copy keeps in-frame clones and lacks some. Of around 110,000 clones in the sample, nearly 95% were seen once. This CDR3 contains 15 residues. The germline V gene has CDR1 MNHEY and CDR2 SMNVEV (reference sequence). V gave up 4 bases and J gave up 2 bases; unmatched junction bases: 8. The chain joins TRBV27 to TRBJ2-7; 7 bases are a match to TRBD2. The TCR comes from a man aged 25 to 40 in good health. The specimen was blood. The CDR3 nucleotides are TGTGCCAGCAGTTGGGGGGGGGATTTCCCCTACGAGCAGTACTTC. This gives the protein CASSWGGDFPYEQYF.